A selection of T cell receptor beta chains follows, all from one sample in a study of blood T cells in healthy people across ages. One entry per CDR3 protein results from TCRdb running MiXCR on the 5' RACE reads. Of about 930,000 distinct CDR3 sequences detected, 25% to 35% appear once; the ten largest clones hold roughly 10%. These sequences were also reported in another study, on T cells of mothers and their children.

The sample consisted of blood. Every receptor here comes from a woman between 40 and 50 years old in good health. Each CDR3 is given with its conserved first and last residue. The size field is filled for only some rows; it gives once, few, many or a size class.

CAISGRDEQFF,TRBV10-3,many,TRBJ2-1
CASSSTGDGAGYTF,TRBV27,few,TRBJ1-2
CASSSGTSGGHNEQFF,TRBV4-3,NA,TRBJ2-1
CASSQSQGGSEQYF,TRBV4-3,few,TRBJ2-7
CASSPGTSGGGNAKNIQYF,TRBV7-3,many,TRBJ2-4
CASSPTRAPYGYTF,TRBV12-3/TRBV12-4,many,TRBJ1-2
CASSQAETGENYGYTF,TRBV4-2,many,TRBJ1-2
CASSLNGVRYGYTF,TRBV28,NA,TRBJ1-2
CASCFKRTGYNEQYF,TRBV7-2,once,TRBJ2-4
CATSAGHGNYGYTF,TRBV24-1,few,TRBJ1-2
CASSSGTWLGYGYTF,TRBV6-6,few,TRBJ1-2
CASSLGQTGYYEQYF,TRBV7-9,many,TRBJ2-7
CSATGHSSYEQYF,TRBV20-1,many,TRBJ2-7
CSVRDRVTYEQYF,TRBV29-1,many,TRBJ2-7
CSARDLGRDYGYTF,TRBV20-1,few,TRBJ1-2
CASSLNRQGNIQYF,TRBV12-3/TRBV12-4,many,TRBJ2-4
CAWSVHLGSQFF,TRBV30,NA,TRBJ2-1
CASSLSTNEKLYF,TRBV7-9,few,TRBJ2-3
CASSWGTGKEGSYEQYF,TRBV5-1,many,TRBJ2-7
CASSVGSGGLEQFF,TRBV9,few,TRBJ2-1
CSVGDPGGYEQYF,TRBV29-1,many,TRBJ2-7
CASSLAQGIYEQYF,TRBV12-3/TRBV12-4,many,TRBJ2-7